This passage covers 32 T cell receptor beta chains from one sample sequenced in a study of blood T cell repertoires in COVID-19. Some clones are missing from TCRdb's copy, which holds only in-frame ones; the method was immunoSEQ multiplex PCR. The sample consists of about 160,000 clones, roughly four fifths of them appearing once. The sample was peripheral blood. These receptor sequences come from a human donor in a cohort sampled during active COVID-19.

The V gene is TRBV11-2, the J gene TRBJ2-5, with unresolved D. V was shortened by 5 bases and J by 1 base, with 11 bases between the two germline ends. The CDR3 loop spans 14 amino acids. CDR1 is SGHAT, CDR2 FQNNGV, per germline. CDR3 loop: CASSPGVLQETQYF. The CDR3 coding sequence is TGTGCCAGCAGCCCAGGCGTCCTCCAAGAGACCCAGTACTTC.

This chain links TRBV2 with TRBJ2-7, with 9 bases fitting TRBD1. The V and J ends lost 3 bases and 4 bases, in that order; junction bases with no gene match: 7. This CDR3 contains 15 residues. CDR1 is SNHLY, CDR2 FYNNEI, per germline. The CDR3 reads CASSERGQGRYEQYF. For the CDR3, the DNA is TGTGCCAGCAGTGAGAGGGGACAGGGTCGGTACGAGCAGTACTTC.

This clone was counted only a few times. CDR3 DNA: TGTGCCAGCAGCTTAGGCGGAACAGGCCTAGCCTACGAGCAGTACTTC. It yields the protein CASSLGGTGLAYEQYF. The chain uses TRBV7-6 and TRBJ2-7, with a tentative D call TRBD1 (5 bases). This CDR3 has 16 amino acids. The V gene lost 1 base and the J gene lost 2 bases, with 15 bases spanning the gap. Germline assignment: CDR1 SGHVS and CDR2 FNYEAQ.

The chain is built from TRBV3-1 (or the pseudogene TRBV3-2) and TRBJ2-7; 10 bases match TRBD2. The CDR3 is made up of 17 amino acids. The junction had 12 bases not matched to a gene; V was cut back by 3 bases and J by 4 bases. Germline lookup yields CDR1 LGHDT and CDR2 YNNKEL (reference sequence). CDR3 DNA: TGTGCCAGCAGCCAGCTAGCGGGGGACCCTAGCTCTTACGAGCAGTACTTC. Protein: CASSQLAGDPSSYEQYF.

V gene TRBV4-3 combines with J gene TRBJ2-5; 11 nucleotides line up with TRBD1. V was pared by 4 bases and J by 4 bases, with 8 bases of the junction left unmatched. Germline loops: CDR1 LGHNA, CDR2 YSLEER. This CDR3 has 16 amino acids. CDR3 DNA sequence: TGCGCCAGCAGCCGATCCTGGACAGGGGGCTTAGAGACCCAGTACTTC. It specifies CASSRSWTGGLETQYF.

A few counts support this clone. The V call is TRBV15, the J call TRBJ1-2; D is unresolved. The CDR3 covers 13 residues. Germline CDR1 LNHNV, CDR2 YYDKDF (reference sequence). V was trimmed by 0 bases and J by 1 base, leaving 3 bases between them. CDR3 protein: CATSRDGNYGYTF. In DNA, the CDR3 is TGTGCCACCAGCAGAGACGGTAACTATGGCTACACCTTC.

The J gene is TRBJ1-2, the V gene TRBV27; the D is unclear. Germline CDR1 is MNHEY and CDR2 is SMNVEV (reference sequence). CDR3 size: 13 residues. The V and J ends lost 6 bases and 2 bases respectively, with 10 bases between them. CDR3 in amino acids: CASRFSINYGYTF. The CDR3 DNA sequence: TGTGCCAGCAGGTTTAGCATCAACTATGGCTACACCTTC.

This clone has a single count. This chain uses TRBV7-2 with TRBJ2-3; D uncertain. Germline V CDR1 and CDR2: SGHTA, FQGNSA. The length of the CDR3 is 13 residues. Trimming cost V 5 bases and J 4 bases, with 10 bases left between them. The CDR3 nucleotides read TGTGCCAGCAGCACCCGAGCGTCAGATACGCAGTATTTT. Protein product: CASSTRASDTQYF.

This clone showed up just a few times. V and J are TRBV5-4 and TRBJ1-2; tentatively, D is TRBD1 (6 bases). Germline CDR1 reads SGHNT; CDR2 reads YYREEE (reference sequence). This CDR3 spans 17 amino acids. V shed 0 bases and J shed 0 bases, with 15 bases lying between them. The CDR3 DNA follows: TGTGCCAGCAGCTTGGACCCCGAGACAGGCTCTAACTATGGCTACACCTTC. Translating it yields CASSLDPETGSNYGYTF.

The V and J genes are TRBV6-5 and TRBJ2-7, with 8 positions matching TRBD1. CDR3 length: 16 amino acids. Germline-derived CDR1 and CDR2 are MNHEY and SVGAGI. V gave up 0 bases and J gave up 2 bases; unmatched junction bases: 6. CDR3 bases: TGTGCCAGCAGTTACTCCGTGGGACAGGAGACCTACGAGCAGTACTTC. Protein product: CASSYSVGQETYEQYF.

The J gene is TRBJ2-7, the V gene TRBV7-7; 7 nucleotides match TRBD1. V lost 5 bases to trimming and J lost 6 bases; unmatched junction nucleotides: 7. The germline CDR1 and CDR2 sequences are SSHAT and FNYEAQ (reference sequence). The CDR3 spans 13 residues. The CDR3 DNA sequence: TGTGCCAGCAGCCCCAACAGGGGTTCCGAGCAGTACTTC. Translated: CASSPNRGSEQYF.

The V call is TRBV30, the J call TRBJ1-2, with D uncertain. Germline V gives CDR1 GTSNPN, CDR2 SVGIG (reference sequence). The CDR3 extends over 12 amino acids. Trimming shortened V by 3 bases and J by 4 bases, and 9 bases separated the two germline ends. CDR3 nucleotides: TGTGCCTGGAGCGGGTCTGCCTATGGCTACACCTTC. Its protein is CAWSGSAYGYTF.

The chain carries TRBV29-1 and TRBJ1-5; D is perhaps TRBD1 (6 bases). Trimming removed 7 bases at V and 3 bases at J, with 13 bases between. This CDR3 is built from 13 residues. Germline assignment: CDR1 SQVTM and CDR2 ANQGSEA. The CDR3 sequence: CSGSRGINQPQHF. The CDR3 DNA reads as TGCAGCGGCAGCAGGGGAATCAATCAGCCCCAGCATTTT.

The chain joins TRBV6-5 to TRBJ1-5; TRBD1 aligns across 7 bases. CDR1 is MNHEY, CDR2 SVGAGI, per germline. The CDR3 is 14 amino acids. V shed 8 bases and J 7 bases; nucleotides not matched to a gene: 11. CDR3: CASQKGQGVQPQHF. CDR3 DNA: TGTGCCAGCCAAAAGGGGCAGGGGGTCCAGCCCCAGCATTTT.

Comment on this clone: A junction end diverges from the germline sequence, so it may reflect a read error. The chain has TRBV7-7 and TRBJ2-1, with D possibly TRBD1 on 5 matching bases. The CDR3 contains 18 residues. CDR1 and CDR2 from the germline V gene are SSHAT and FNYEAQ (reference sequence). CDR3 loop: CASSSQIPTASSYNEQFF. In nucleotides, the CDR3 is TGTGCTAGCAGCTCTCAGATCCCGACAGCAAGCTCCTACAATGAGCAGTTCTTC.

The chain combines TRBV12-5 with TRBJ1-5; 9 positions agree with TRBD1. V was pared by 6 bases and J by 0 bases, with 15 bases of the junction left unmatched. This CDR3 spans 19 amino acids. Germline V CDR1 and CDR2: LGHNT, FRNRAP. Here the CDR3 DNA reads TGTGCTAGTGGCCCCATTATACAGGGGGCCGAAAATAGCAATCAGCCCCAGCATTTT. Its protein product is CASGPIIQGAENSNQPQHF.

The rearrangement joins TRBV19 to TRBJ2-3, with D hard to call. With 1 base removed from V and 1 base from J, the gap between germline ends came to 3 bases. The CDR3 is made up of 13 amino acids. Germline lookup yields CDR1 LNHDA and CDR2 SQIVND (reference sequence). The chain's CDR3 is CASSIGGTDTQYF. CDR3 coding DNA: TGTGCCAGTAGTATAGGAGGCACAGATACGCAGTATTTT.

V is TRBV7-2 and J is TRBJ2-6; TRBD1 aligns across 9 bases. CDR1 is SGHTA, CDR2 FQGNSA, per germline. V was pared by 3 bases and J by 2 bases, with 5 bases of the junction left unmatched. The CDR3 is made up of 17 amino acids. The CDR3 DNA sequence: TGTGCCAGCAGCTTTGGACAGGGGTTTACTGGGGCCAACGTCCTGACTTTC. Its translation is CASSFGQGFTGANVLTF.

This chain connects TRBV11-2 to TRBJ1-3, with D unresolved. Trimming left V 1 base short and J 7 bases short, with 14 bases between. There are 15 residues in the CDR3. Germline lookup yields CDR1 SGHAT and CDR2 FQNNGV. The CDR3 loop reads CASSLVAGIRNTIYF. The CDR3 DNA is TGTGCCAGCAGCTTAGTCGCAGGAATCCGGAACACCATATATTTT.

V is TRBV27 and J is TRBJ2-7; 13 bases line up with TRBD2. The CDR3 runs to 15 residues. The J segment lost 4 bases and the V segment lost 6 bases, leaving 6 bases of the junction unmatched. Germline assignment: CDR1 MNHEY and CDR2 SMNVEV (reference sequence). The CDR3 DNA reads as TGTGCCAGCAGCAAACTAGCGGGAGGGCCGTACGAGCAGTACTTC. This encodes CASSKLAGGPYEQYF.

The rearrangement uses TRBV5-1 and TRBJ2-7; D unclear. Deletions cut 2 bases from V and 0 bases from J, with 6 bases between. Germline lookup yields CDR1 SGHRS and CDR2 YFSETQ. The CDR3 covers 13 residues. In nucleotides, the CDR3 is TGCGCCAGCAGCTTTTCAGTCTCCTACGAGCAGTACTTC. This codes for CASSFSVSYEQYF.

The rearrangement uses TRBV18 and TRBJ2-7; 10 bases agree with TRBD1. The junction had 4 bases not matched to a gene; V was cut back by 2 bases and J by 6 bases. This CDR3 contains 14 residues. Germline V CDR1 and CDR2: KGHSH, LQKENI. CDR3 in DNA: TGTGCCAGCTCACCAGGGACAGGGGCGATCGAGCAGTACTTC. Translated: CASSPGTGAIEQYF.

CDR3 in DNA: TGCAGCGTGGGCGGAGGGTCTCGGGAGACCCAGTACTTC. Translating gives CSVGGGSRETQYF. The gene calls are TRBV29-1 and TRBJ2-5; D perhaps matches TRBD2 (6 bases). This CDR3 comprises 13 residues. Trimming pared 6 bases from V and 5 bases from J, leaving 16 bases between. Per the germline V gene, CDR1 is SQVTM and CDR2 is ANQGSEA.

The rearrangement links TRBV10-3 to TRBJ2-1; 7 nucleotides align to TRBD2. The germline V gene has CDR1 ENHRY and CDR2 SYGVKD. The CDR3 length is 13 residues. V shed 7 bases, J shed 7 bases, and the junction held 7 bases outside the gene matches. CDR3 sequence (DNA): TGTGCCATCAAGGGCGGGAGTTCTAATGAGCAGTTCTTC. This codes for CAIKGGSSNEQFF.

V and J are TRBV7-2 and TRBJ2-3, with TRBD2 matching over 7 bases. V was pared by 10 bases and J by 4 bases, with 8 bases of the junction left unmatched. Per the germline V gene, CDR1 is SGHTA and CDR2 is FQGNSA. The CDR3 extends over 13 amino acids. This chain's CDR3 is CAIRGLAADTQYF. The CDR3 nucleotides read TGTGCCATCCGAGGGCTAGCGGCAGATACGCAGTATTTT.

CDR3 sequence (DNA): TGTGCCAGTAGTATTTTCGAGACAGGGGGCAAAAGGTTATACTTC. This encodes CASSIFETGGKRLYF. This chain links TRBV19 with TRBJ2-7; 10 nucleotides match TRBD1. CDR3 length: 15 residues. CDR1 and CDR2 (germline): LNHDA, SQIVND (reference sequence). The J segment lost 13 bases and the V segment lost 3 bases, leaving 15 bases of the junction unmatched.

This sequence joins TRBV7-2 and TRBJ2-3; TRBD2 is a possible D gene (6 bases). This CDR3 is 17 amino acids long. Germline CDR1 is SGHTA and CDR2 is FQGNSA. Trimming removed 2 bases from V and 4 bases from J, with 19 bases in between. The CDR3 DNA follows: TGTGCCAGCAGCTTATGGGGTAGCGGAGCTCCCGCAGATACGCAGTATTTT. Its translation: CASSLWGSGAPADTQYF.

V and J are TRBV4-3 and TRBJ2-1; maybe TRBD2 (6 bases). The germline V and J ends were trimmed by 4 bases and 0 bases, with 10 bases remaining between them. The CDR3 spans 15 residues. The germline V gene encodes CDR1 LGHNA and CDR2 YSLEER. CDR3 amino acids: CASSPGGSSYNEQFF. The CDR3, as DNA: TGCGCCAGCAGCCCAGGAGGGAGCTCCTACAATGAGCAGTTCTTC.

Here the CDR3 reads CASSRTMGQAQDYEQYF. The CDR3 DNA is TGCGCCAGCAGCCGGACAATGGGACAGGCCCAAGACTACGAGCAGTACTTC. This chain connects TRBV5-1 to TRBJ2-7; 8 bases are a match to TRBD1. V dropped 4 bases and J dropped 3; count of bases not matched to a gene: 15. The V gene's germline CDR1 is SGHRS and CDR2 YFSETQ. This CDR3 contains 17 residues.

The chain joins TRBV30 to TRBJ1-5; D may be TRBD1 (6 bases). Looked up from germline, CDR1 is GTSNPN and CDR2 is SVGIG (reference sequence). Trimming pared 1 base from V and 2 bases from J, leaving 9 bases between. This CDR3 spans 14 amino acids. The CDR3 sequence is CAWSGTAGNQPQHF. The CDR3 bases are TGTGCCTGGAGTGGGACAGCGGGCAATCAGCCCCAGCATTTT.

The CDR3 DNA reads as TGTGCCAGGGCGGGCAGGGGGCTCTCTGGGGCCAACGTCCTGACTTTC. Its translation is CARAGRGLSGANVLTF. The chain links TRBV2 to TRBJ2-6, with 8 bases identical to TRBD1. Per the germline V gene, CDR1 is SNHLY and CDR2 is FYNNEI. CDR3 length equals 16 residues. V shed 9 bases, J shed 0 bases, and the junction held 7 bases outside the gene matches. The full variable domain, completed using reference TRBV2 and TRBJ2-6, is EPEVTQTPSHQVTQMGQEVILRCVPISNHLYFYWYRQILGQKVEFLVSFYNNEISEKSEIFDDQFSVERPDGSNFTLKIRSTKLEDSAMYFCARAGRGLSGANVLTFGAGSRLTVL.

This chain connects TRBV29-1 to TRBJ2-7; possible D gene TRBD1, 6 bases. CDR1 SQVTM and CDR2 ANQGSEA come from the germline V gene. The CDR3 consists of 12 residues. V was shortened by 7 bases and J by 4 bases, with 14 bases between the two germline ends. The CDR3 DNA follows: TGCAGCGCTGTCCGCAGGGGATACGAGCAGTACTTC. Translated: CSAVRRGYEQYF.